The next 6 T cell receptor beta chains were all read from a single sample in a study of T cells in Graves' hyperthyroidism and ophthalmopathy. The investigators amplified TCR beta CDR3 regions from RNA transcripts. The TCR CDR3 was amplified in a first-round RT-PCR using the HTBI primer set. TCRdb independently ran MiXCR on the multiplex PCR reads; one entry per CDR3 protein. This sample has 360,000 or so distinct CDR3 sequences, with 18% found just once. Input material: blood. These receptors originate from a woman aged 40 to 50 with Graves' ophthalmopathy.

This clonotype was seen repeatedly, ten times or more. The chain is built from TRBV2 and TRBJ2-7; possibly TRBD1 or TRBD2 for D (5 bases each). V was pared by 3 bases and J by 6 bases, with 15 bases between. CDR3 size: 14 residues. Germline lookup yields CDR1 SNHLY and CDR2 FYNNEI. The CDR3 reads CASSESRGAVEQYF. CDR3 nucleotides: TGTGCCAGCAGTGAGTCGAGAGGGGCGGTCGAGCAGTACTTC.

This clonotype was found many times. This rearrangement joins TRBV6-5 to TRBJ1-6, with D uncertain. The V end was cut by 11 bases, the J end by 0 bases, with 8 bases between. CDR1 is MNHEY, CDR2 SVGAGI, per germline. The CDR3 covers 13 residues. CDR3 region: CAWSSSYNSPLHF. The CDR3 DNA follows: TGTGCCTGGTCTAGCTCCTATAATTCACCCCTCCACTTT.

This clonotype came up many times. CDR3 sequence (DNA): TGTGCCAGCAGTGGCGACGGGGGGCGTCTCACTGAAGCTTTCTTT. Protein sequence: CASSGDGGRLTEAFF. This chain links TRBV28 with TRBJ1-1, with D perhaps matching TRBD1 (6 bases). Trimming stripped 5 bases from V and 4 bases from J, with 17 bases between. The CDR3 has 15 amino acids. Per germline, CDR1 MDHEN and CDR2 SYDVKM.

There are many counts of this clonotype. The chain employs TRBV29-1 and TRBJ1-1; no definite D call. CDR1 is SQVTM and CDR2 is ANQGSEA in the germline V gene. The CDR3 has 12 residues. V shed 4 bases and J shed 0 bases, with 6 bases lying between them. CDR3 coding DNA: TGCAGCGTTGGACGGGTGAACACTGAAGCTTTCTTT. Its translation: CSVGRVNTEAFF.

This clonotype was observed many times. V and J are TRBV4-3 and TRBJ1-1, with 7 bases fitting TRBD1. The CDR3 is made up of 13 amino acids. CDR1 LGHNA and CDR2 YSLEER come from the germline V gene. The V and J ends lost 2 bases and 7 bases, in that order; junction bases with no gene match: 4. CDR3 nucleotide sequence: TGCGCCAGCAGCCAACCAGGACAGGTTGAAGCTTTCTTT. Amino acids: CASSQPGQVEAFF.

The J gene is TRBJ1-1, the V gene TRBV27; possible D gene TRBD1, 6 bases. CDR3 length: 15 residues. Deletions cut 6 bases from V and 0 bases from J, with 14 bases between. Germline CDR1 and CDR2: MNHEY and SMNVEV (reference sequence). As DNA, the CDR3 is TGTGCCAGCAGCCCCCGGGACATCATGAACACTGAAGCTTTCTTT. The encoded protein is CASSPRDIMNTEAFF.